This T cell receptor (beta chain) is drawn from a study of neoadjuvant anti-PD-1 for oral cavity cancer. Study details: Before surgery, most patients got three to four biweekly 3 mg/kg nivolumab doses. Patients without progression received a fourth nivolumab dose around day 43, then surgical resection on days 50-56. The study's findings and limits: Each response group had just a few patients in TCR analyses.

Two replicates per tumor sample, mostly from approximately 4.6 ug of genomic DNA. Profiled with immunoSEQ multiplex PCR; TCRdb holds only in-frame clones, not every one. The data hold about 37,000 clones, with 30% to 40% observed a single time. Germline values: CDR1 WNHNN, CDR2 SYGVQD (reference sequence). This CDR3 is built from 13 residues. V was clipped by 4 bases and J by 7 bases, with 11 bases between them. Remarks on this clone: Its antigen is not known.

The time point was: after neoadjuvant nivolumab, at surgical resection. This chain connects TRBV10-1 to TRBJ2-1, with D possibly matching TRBD2 (5 bases). The sample here was tumor tissue, taken after nivolumab (anti-PD-1) treatment. The clonotype originates from a person between 40 and 80 years old with oral cavity squamous cell carcinoma. The CDR3 protein is CASSAWERNEQFF. CDR3 in DNA: TGCGCCAGCAGTGCTTGGGAGAGAAATGAGCAGTTCTTC.